The 18 T cell receptor beta chains in this list originate from one sample, sequenced in a study of PD-L1 blockade in urothelial cancer. Produced via immunoSEQ multiplex PCR; TCRdb's table is partial and in-frame only. Among about 50,000 clones listed, about 86% were seen once. Time point denoted: pretreatment peripheral blood. The sample here was PBMCs, taken around atezolizumab (anti-PD-L1) treatment. All receptors derive from a man in his 60s with urothelial cancer.

This clone occurred a few times. The rearrangement uses TRBV12-2 and TRBJ1-1; TRBD1, the D gene given by the table, was not confirmed from the DNA. TRBV12-2 is designated a pseudogene. CDR3 length: 15 amino acids. CDR3 residues: CASRPWTGGNTEAFF. CDR3 nucleotides: TGTGCAAGTCGCCCGTGGACAGGGGGGAACACTGAAGCTTTCTTT.

CDR3 region: CASSFGLAGLYEQYF. The CDR3 DNA is TGTGCCAGCAGCTTCGGACTAGCGGGGCTCTACGAGCAGTACTTC. The V call is TRBV14, the J call TRBJ2-7; 12 nucleotides align to TRBD2. CDR1 is SGHDN, CDR2 FVKESK, per germline. This CDR3 spans 15 amino acids. The trim removed 5 bases at V and 3 bases at J, leaving 5 bases unmatched.

This chain joins TRBV2 and TRBJ2-6; TRBD2 matches at 9 bases. Germline loops: CDR1 SNHLY, CDR2 FYNNEI. The V segment lost 7 bases and the J segment 4 bases; nucleotides outside the gene matches: 5. The CDR3 runs 15 residues. The CDR3 nucleotides read TGTGCCAGCAAGGCTAGCGGGGCCGGGGCCAACGTCCTGACTTTC. Residues: CASKASGAGANVLTF.

The CDR3 spells CASSGGIAGEDTQYF. The CDR3 region has the DNA TGTGCCAGCAGCGGGGGGATAGCGGGGGAGGATACGCAGTATTTT. This rearrangement joins TRBV5-4 to TRBJ2-3; 9 nucleotides agree with TRBD2. The CDR3 length is 15 residues. V dropped 4 bases and J dropped 6; count of bases not matched to a gene: 9. CDR1 and CDR2 from the germline V gene are SGHNT and YYREEE (reference sequence).

The CDR3 bases are TGTGCCAGCAGCTTAGGGGGACTAGTTGATTGGAAGACCCAGTACTTC. It is translated as CASSLGGLVDWKTQYF. The chain recombines TRBV11-2 with TRBJ2-5; 8 bases map to TRBD2. The CDR3 loop spans 16 amino acids. With 1 base clipped from V and 6 bases from J, the junction kept 10 bases outside the gene matches. Germline lookup yields CDR1 SGHAT and CDR2 FQNNGV.

V gene TRBV7-2 combines with J gene TRBJ2-7, with D perhaps TRBD1 (5 bases). Per the germline V gene, CDR1 is SGHTA and CDR2 is FQGNSA. This CDR3 has 14 residues. Trimming removed 2 bases at V and 4 bases at J, with 12 bases between. The CDR3 is CASSLQRGGYEQYF. The CDR3 DNA follows: TGTGCCAGCAGCTTACAAAGGGGTGGGTACGAGCAGTACTTC.

The chain carries TRBV19 and TRBJ1-2; 10 bases map to TRBD1. CDR3 length: 15 residues. With 5 bases clipped from V and 4 bases from J, the junction kept 7 bases outside the gene matches. Germline V gene sequence: CDR1 LNHDA, CDR2 SQIVND (reference sequence). The CDR3 DNA reads TGTGCCAGTAGTCCCCGACAGGGGGCGAGCTATGGCTACACCTTC. Translating it yields CASSPRQGASYGYTF. Full variable domain (outside the CDR3, taken from reference TRBV19 and TRBJ1-2): DGGITQSPKYLFRKEGQNVTLSCEQNLNHDAMYWYRQDPGQGLRLIYYSQIVNDFQKGDIAEGYSVSREKKESFPLTVTSAQKNPTAFYLCASSPRQGASYGYTFGSGTRLTVV.

The chain links TRBV6-6 to TRBJ2-5, with unresolved D. This CDR3 is 12 amino acids long. Trimming shortened V by 0 bases and J by 4 bases, and 3 bases separated the two germline ends. Germline loops: CDR1 MNHNY, CDR2 SVGAGI (reference sequence). Written as DNA, the CDR3 is TGTGCCAGCAGTTACTCGAGAGAGACCCAGTACTTC. Translated: CASSYSRETQYF.

V gene TRBV14 combines with J gene TRBJ1-6; D gene uncertain. Per germline, CDR1 SGHDN and CDR2 FVKESK. The CDR3 spans 15 residues. Trimming took off 0 bases at V and 10 bases at J, with 13 bases between the two ends. CDR3 nucleotide sequence: TGTGCCAGCAGCCAAGATCCCGCGGGCCGGTCACCCCTCCACTTT. This encodes CASSQDPAGRSPLHF.

This clone was observed once. The chain joins TRBV18 to TRBJ2-2; D is possibly TRBD1 (5 bases). Deletions cut 6 bases from V and 1 base from J, with 9 bases between. Germline lookup yields CDR1 KGHSH and CDR2 LQKENI. This CDR3 contains 14 residues. The CDR3: CASSRQKNTGELFF. The CDR3 nucleotides are TGTGCCAGCTCCCGACAGAAGAACACCGGGGAGCTGTTTTTT. Looking up the rest from reference TRBV18 and TRBJ2-2 gives the full variable domain: NAGVMQNPRHLVRRRGQEARLRCSPMKGHSHVYWYRQLPEEGLKFMVYLQKENIIDESGMPKERFSAEFPKEGPSILRIQQVVRGDSAAYFCASSRQKNTGELFFGEGSRLTVL.

Worth noting for this clone: Germline is not matched at one junction end, which may reflect a read error. The V call is TRBV13, the J call TRBJ1-5; D unclear. The CDR3 is 15 amino acids. The germline gives CDR1 PRHDT, CDR2 FYEKMQ (reference sequence). The CDR3 bases are TGTGCCAGCACCTTACGGCGGGGAAGCAATCAGCCCCAGCATTTT. Translating gives CASTLRRGSNQPQHF.

Only a few counts were recorded for this clone. The V and J genes are TRBV19 and TRBJ1-2; the match to TRBD1 covers 8 bases. V shed 6 bases, J shed 6 bases, and the junction held 21 bases outside the gene matches. This CDR3 region has 18 residues. Germline CDR1 LNHDA, CDR2 SQIVND (reference sequence). For the CDR3, the DNA is TGTGCCAGTAGGGGGAACCGGGACAGGTTGATCTCTCGCGATGGCTACACCTTC. This sequence encodes CASRGNRDRLISRDGYTF.

The rearrangement links TRBV23-1 to TRBJ2-1; D is perhaps TRBD2 (7 bases). TRBV23-1 is flagged as an ORF with uncertain function. This CDR3 contains 16 residues. Deletions cut 9 bases from V and 1 base from J, with 19 bases between. The CDR3 nucleotides read TGCGCCAGTAATAGGGGGTGGCGGGAGTCCTACAATGAGCAGTTCTTC. Amino acids: CASNRGWRESYNEQFF.

The chain combines TRBV11-2 with TRBJ2-7; 14 bases agree with TRBD2. The germline gives CDR1 SGHAT, CDR2 FQNNGV. With V trimmed by 0 bases and J by 5 bases, 12 bases remained unmatched. The CDR3 totals 19 residues. For the CDR3, the DNA is TGTGCCAGCAGCTTAGAAGGGTTGACTAGCGGGAGGGAGAAGCACGAGCAGTACTTC. Its translation is CASSLEGLTSGREKHEQYF. Complete variable domain (other parts from reference TRBV11-2 and TRBJ2-7): EAGVAQSPRYKIIEKRQSVAFWCNPISGHATLYWYQQILGQGPKLLIQFQNNGVVDDSQLPKDRFSAERLKGVDSTLKIQPAKLEDSAVYLCASSLEGLTSGREKHEQYFGPGTRLTVT.

The chain carries TRBV5-1 and TRBJ2-2, with no clear D. The CDR3 has 12 residues. Trimming took 4 bases from V and 10 from J, leaving 11 bases between them. Germline CDR1 reads SGHRS; CDR2 reads YFSETQ. CDR3 sequence: CASSTSRPELFF. CDR3 DNA: TGCGCCAGCAGCACCTCGAGGCCGGAGCTGTTTTTT.

This rearrangement joins TRBV7-9 to TRBJ2-5, with D possibly matching TRBD2 (6 bases). This CDR3 comprises 15 residues. V was trimmed by 7 bases and J by 0 bases, leaving 15 bases between them. The germline gives CDR1 SEHNR, CDR2 FQNEAQ (reference sequence). The CDR3: CASNNRGTDQETQYF. CDR3 bases: TGTGCCAGCAACAATCGCGGGACCGACCAAGAGACCCAGTACTTC.

The rearrangement uses TRBV13 and TRBJ2-1; D may be TRBD2 (6 bases). CDR1 PRHDT and CDR2 FYEKMQ come from the germline V gene (reference sequence). This CDR3 region has 13 residues. V lost 5 bases to trimming and J lost 4 bases, with 9 bases between them. The DNA for the CDR3 is TGTGCCAGCAGCCCCGCGGGATACAATGAGCAGTTCTTC. It codes for CASSPAGYNEQFF.

The chain joins TRBV10-3 to TRBJ2-7; 7 nucleotides align to TRBD2. Germline CDR1 is ENHRY and CDR2 is SYGVKD. J gave up 5 bases and V 4 bases, and 8 bases lay outside the gene matches. The CDR3 loop spans 14 amino acids. The CDR3 region is CAISAVWRENEQYF. The CDR3 nucleotides are TGTGCCATCAGTGCAGTTTGGCGGGAGAACGAGCAGTACTTC.